A single sample is the source of the 32 T cell receptor beta chains below, sequenced in a study of neurological immune-mediated disorders. MiXCR, applied by TCRdb to the 5' RACE reads, yields one record per CDR3 protein. The sample lists about 55,000 distinct CDR3 sequences, 24% occurring once. Described time point: technical triplicate 2. Material: PBMCs. All receptors derive from a man between 60 and 75 years old with HTLV-1-associated myelopathy (HAM/TSP).

The gene calls are TRBV29-1 and TRBJ2-5; 11 bases match TRBD1. Germline V gene data show CDR1 as SQVTM and CDR2 as ANQGSEA. The CDR3 is 14 residues long. The J segment lost 1 base and the V segment lost 5 bases, leaving 3 bases of the junction unmatched. The CDR3 spells CSVTGTGGQETQYF. The CDR3 DNA is TGCAGCGTTACCGGGACAGGGGGCCAAGAGACCCAGTACTTC.

This clonotype was seen repeatedly, ten times or more. At one end the junction does not follow the germline gene, possibly because of a read error. This chain uses TRBV7-7 with TRBJ2-1; 14 nucleotides agree with TRBD2. CDR3 length equals 15 residues. The germline V gene encodes CDR1 SSHAT and CDR2 FNYEAQ (reference sequence). The DNA of the CDR3 is TGTGCTAGCAGCCGGGGACTAGCGGGAGTGTCTGAGCAGTTCTTC. This sequence encodes CASSRGLAGVSEQFF.

In this sample, this clonotype turned up many times. V usage is TRBV5-1 and J usage is TRBJ2-2; D unclear. Germline CDR1 SGHRS, CDR2 YFSETQ. V was pared by 0 bases and J by 2 bases, with 8 bases between. The CDR3 is 15 amino acids. This CDR3 is CASSLEVTNTGELFF. The CDR3, as DNA: TGCGCCAGCAGCTTGGAGGTTACCAACACCGGGGAGCTGTTTTTT.

Many counts were recorded for this clonotype. The rearrangement links TRBV7-8 to TRBJ1-1; 9 bases line up with TRBD1. V was pared by 5 bases and J by 0 bases, with 4 bases of the junction left unmatched. Germline values: CDR1 SGHVS, CDR2 FQNEAQ. This CDR3 is built from 15 residues. Written as DNA, the CDR3 is TGTGCCAGCAGCCTAAGGACAGGGGTGAACACTGAAGCTTTCTTT. Translating gives CASSLRTGVNTEAFF.

This chain uses TRBV5-1 with TRBJ2-2, with D hard to call. Looked up from germline, CDR1 is SGHRS and CDR2 is YFSETQ. The length of the CDR3 is 11 residues. The V gene lost 1 base and the J gene lost 10 bases, with 5 bases spanning the gap. The CDR3 region has the DNA TGCGCCAGCAGCTTGACTACGGAGCTGTTTTTT. Protein: CASSLTTELFF.

The rearrangement links TRBV19 to TRBJ2-7; possibly TRBD1 or TRBD2 for D (5 bases each). The V end was cut by 5 bases, the J end by 5 bases, with 19 bases between. This CDR3 contains 15 residues. CDR1 is LNHDA and CDR2 is SQIVND in the germline V gene (reference sequence). The CDR3 DNA follows: TGTGCCAGTAGTCCGGAGGCGGTTGGGGCCAACGAGCAGTACTTC. It codes for CASSPEAVGANEQYF.

This clonotype appeared many times. V usage is TRBV28 and J usage is TRBJ2-1; D might be TRBD1 or TRBD2, each matching 5 bases. Trimming took 5 bases from V and 5 from J, leaving 13 bases between them. Germline assignment: CDR1 MDHEN and CDR2 SYDVKM. This CDR3 contains 14 residues. The CDR3 bases are TGTGCCAGCAGTCAGGGACGGCCCAACAATGAGCAGTTCTTC. Translating it yields CASSQGRPNNEQFF.

The chain employs TRBV14 and TRBJ2-3; D remains ambiguous. Deletions cut 0 bases from V and 6 bases from J, with 13 bases between. Per the germline V gene, CDR1 is SGHDN and CDR2 is FVKESK. The CDR3 totals 15 residues. CDR3 sequence: CASSQDQTGEDTQYF. The CDR3 bases are TGTGCCAGCAGCCAAGATCAAACCGGAGAGGATACGCAGTATTTT.

Many counts were recorded for this clonotype. This sequence joins TRBV15 and TRBJ2-3; D perhaps matches TRBD1 (6 bases). This CDR3 has 14 residues. The V and J ends lost 0 bases and 5 bases respectively, with 9 bases between them. Germline values: CDR1 LNHNV, CDR2 YYDKDF (reference sequence). Here the CDR3 DNA reads TGTGCCACCAGCAGAGAAAACAGGGAAGATACGCAGTATTTT. Its protein is CATSRENREDTQYF.

This clonotype occurred many times. The CDR3 spells CSVEDGGGREAFF. CDR3 nucleotides: TGCAGCGTTGAAGACGGAGGGGGAAGGGAAGCTTTCTTT. This sequence joins TRBV29-1 and TRBJ1-1; tentatively, D is TRBD1 (6 bases). V was trimmed by 0 bases and J by 8 bases, leaving 13 bases between them. Germline CDR1 reads SQVTM; CDR2 reads ANQGSEA. The CDR3 covers 13 residues.

This clonotype was observed many times. This chain joins TRBV5-1 and TRBJ2-3, with D perhaps being TRBD1 or TRBD2 (6 bases each). The CDR3 runs 16 residues. Trimming took off 4 bases at V and 0 bases at J, with 15 bases between the two ends. CDR1 SGHRS and CDR2 YFSETQ come from the germline V gene. The CDR3 DNA reads as TGCGCCAGCAGCCAAAACCCGGGGGCTAGCACAGATACGCAGTATTTT. Translated, it gives CASSQNPGASTDTQYF.

This clonotype was recorded at least ten times. The gene calls are TRBV5-1 and TRBJ2-7; no reliable D call. V shed 5 bases and J shed 1 base, with 13 bases lying between them. The CDR3 sequence is 14 residues long. The V gene's germline CDR1 is SGHRS and CDR2 YFSETQ. The CDR3 bases are TGCGCCAGCAGATCCGGTCACACATCCTACGAGCAGTACTTC. It is translated as CASRSGHTSYEQYF.

Many counts were recorded for this clonotype. This chain links TRBV5-1 with TRBJ2-3; weak D call: TRBD2 (6 bases). CDR1 is SGHRS and CDR2 is YFSETQ in the germline V gene. V lost 3 bases and J lost 2, with 13 bases in between. CDR3 length: 15 amino acids. The CDR3 sequence: CASSYEGGTTDTQYF. The CDR3 nucleotides read TGCGCCAGCAGCTACGAGGGAGGAACCACAGATACGCAGTATTTT.

This clonotype came up many times. The rearrangement uses TRBV24-1 and TRBJ2-2; a weak D match, TRBD1 (6 bases). The germline CDR1 and CDR2 sequences are KGHDR and SFDVKD. Trimming pared 4 bases from V and 2 bases from J, leaving 16 bases between. The CDR3 extends over 17 amino acids. As DNA, the CDR3 is TGTGCCACCAGTGAACGTCCGACAGGTTTAAACACCGGGGAGCTGTTTTTT. Its protein product is CATSERPTGLNTGELFF.

The chain couples TRBV12-3 or TRBV12-4 to TRBJ2-5; TRBD1 or TRBD2 may be the D gene (7 bases each). V lost 4 bases and J 7 bases, leaving 13 bases between the germline ends. The CDR3 contains 13 residues. The chain's CDR3 is CASSWTGGGTQYF. The CDR3 DNA reads as TGTGCCAGCAGTTGGACAGGCGGGGGGACCCAGTACTTC.

Worth noting for this clonotype: A junction end diverges from the germline sequence, so it may reflect a read error. The gene calls are TRBV27 and TRBJ1-5; D possibly corresponds to TRBD1 (5 bases). CDR1 and CDR2 (germline): MNHEY, SMNVEV (reference sequence). CDR3 length: 16 amino acids. CDR3 residues: CASSLSDIGRGQHQHF. The CDR3 coding sequence is TGTGCCAGCAGTTTATCGGACATTGGAAGAGGTCAGCACCAGCATTTT.

Many counts were recorded for this clonotype. This rearrangement joins TRBV5-1 to TRBJ2-5; no clear D. The CDR3 loop spans 12 amino acids. Per germline, CDR1 SGHRS and CDR2 YFSETQ. V dropped 4 bases and J dropped 1 base, with 5 bases sitting between them. The CDR3 sequence: CASSPTQETQYF. The CDR3 DNA reads as TGCGCCAGCAGCCCAACCCAAGAGACCCAGTACTTC.

Ten or more counts support this clonotype. The chain combines TRBV20-1 with TRBJ1-5; D gene ambiguous. The CDR3 extends over 16 amino acids. Deletions cut 4 bases from V and 0 bases from J, with 16 bases between. The germline CDR1 and CDR2 sequences are DFQATT and SNEGSKA (reference sequence). This CDR3 is CSAIDPTEYSNQPQHF. DNA of the CDR3: TGCAGTGCTATAGACCCCACGGAATATAGCAATCAGCCCCAGCATTTT.

This clonotype was counted at least ten times. The CDR3 here is CASSLGSAGPKQFF. For the CDR3, the DNA is TGTGCCAGCAGCTTAGGGTCTGCGGGACCTAAGCAGTTCTTC. The rearrangement links TRBV7-9 to TRBJ2-1; maybe TRBD2 (6 bases). V gave up 1 base and J gave up 11 bases, with 15 bases separating them. This CDR3 has 14 residues. Per germline, CDR1 SEHNR and CDR2 FQNEAQ (reference sequence).

Note on this clonotype: A read error may explain this, as a much larger clone is one base away. The V call is TRBV10-3, the J call TRBJ2-3; 12 bases map to TRBD1. The V gene end was trimmed by 0 bases and the J gene end by 6 bases; junction bases not matched to a gene: 7. Germline-derived CDR1 and CDR2 are ENHRY and SYGVKD. CDR3 size: 17 residues. CDR3 nucleotide sequence: TGTGCCATCAGTGAGTCGAGGGGACAGGGGGCAAGTGATACGCAGTATTTT. Translation gives CAISESRGQGASDTQYF.

At least ten counts were recorded for this clonotype. The CDR3 loop reads CASSYEAGSYNEQFF. CDR3 DNA sequence: TGTGCCAGCAGTTACGAGGCGGGGTCCTACAATGAGCAGTTCTTC. The gene calls are TRBV6-6 and TRBJ2-1; tentative D call: TRBD2 (6 bases). V was clipped by 2 bases and J by 1 base, with 9 bases between them. CDR3 length: 15 residues. In germline, CDR1 is MNHNY, CDR2 SVGAGI (reference sequence).

The sample holds one count of this clonotype. The chain combines TRBV10-3 with TRBJ1-2, with 10 nucleotides matching TRBD1. The CDR3 totals 14 residues. The V and J ends lost 6 bases and 3 bases, in that order; junction bases with no gene match: 4. CDR1 is ENHRY, CDR2 SYGVKD, per germline. CDR3 coding DNA: TGTGCCATCAGCGGGACAGGGGATGACTATGGCTACACCTTC. Translating gives CAISGTGDDYGYTF.

This clonotype was observed a handful of times. V and J are TRBV9 and TRBJ2-5; 9 bases are a match to TRBD2. Germline-derived CDR1 and CDR2 are SGDLS and YYNGEE. Trimming removed 3 bases from V and 5 bases from J; junction bases left unmatched: 8. The CDR3 is 15 residues long. CDR3 region: CASSATGTSLETQYF. DNA of the CDR3: TGTGCCAGCAGCGCAACCGGGACTAGCTTGGAGACCCAGTACTTC.

This clonotype was detected ten times or more. The chain carries TRBV5-6 and TRBJ1-2; 7 nucleotides align to TRBD1. Unmatched junction bases numbered 10, after V lost 0 bases and J lost 8 bases. The CDR3 has 15 amino acids. Germline V gene sequence: CDR1 SGHDT, CDR2 YYEEEE. The CDR3 sequence: CASSLEQGWLGGYTF. CDR3 in DNA: TGTGCCAGCAGCTTGGAACAGGGGTGGTTAGGGGGCTACACCTTC.

This clonotype was found many times. The rearrangement links TRBV10-3 to TRBJ1-5, with D tentatively TRBD1 (5 bases). The CDR3 runs to 15 residues. V lost 0 bases, J lost 9 bases, and 15 bases lay in between. From germline, CDR1 is ENHRY and CDR2 SYGVKD. CDR3 DNA sequence: TGTGCCATCAGTGAGTCGGGGGGAAATGCGAGGCCCCAGCATTTT. Residues: CAISESGGNARPQHF.

This clonotype was counted at least ten times. V and J are TRBV5-6 and TRBJ2-5; possible D gene TRBD2, 6 bases. V lost 4 bases, J lost 5 bases, and 15 bases lay in between. From germline, CDR1 is SGHDT and CDR2 YYEEEE. This CDR3 comprises 14 residues. The CDR3 spells CASSSGRGFETQYF. The CDR3 DNA reads TGTGCCAGCAGCAGCGGGCGAGGGTTTGAGACCCAGTACTTC.

This clonotype was observed at least ten times. Just one base apart from a much larger clone, this may be a read error. The V gene is TRBV29-1, the J gene TRBJ1-2; possibly TRBD1 for D (5 bases). The V gene's germline CDR1 is SQVTM and CDR2 ANQGSEA. The CDR3 loop spans 14 amino acids. CDR3 protein: CSVERGPTKYGYTF. CDR3 sequence (DNA): TGCAGCGTTGAACGGGGCCCAACTAAGTATGGCTACACCTTC.

The genes are TRBV28 and TRBJ1-2, with D perhaps TRBD1 (5 bases). The CDR3 consists of 13 residues. V lost 4 bases and J 4 bases, leaving 10 bases between the germline ends. Germline CDR1 MDHEN, CDR2 SYDVKM. This chain's CDR3 is CASSYRDPYGYTF. The CDR3 DNA reads as TGTGCCAGCAGTTACCGGGACCCCTATGGCTACACCTTC.

This clonotype was counted many times. The chain uses TRBV15 and TRBJ2-7; 7 bases match TRBD1. V shed 5 bases, J shed 0 bases, and the junction held 10 bases outside the gene matches. CDR1 is LNHNV and CDR2 is YYDKDF in the germline V gene (reference sequence). The CDR3 spans 16 residues. In nucleotides, the CDR3 is TGTGCCACCAGCTCACATAGGACAGGCCGCTCCTACGAGCAGTACTTC. This translates into CATSSHRTGRSYEQYF.

This clonotype showed up many times. V gene TRBV20-1 combines with J gene TRBJ1-2; 7 bases are shared with TRBD1. V shed 6 bases, J shed 4 bases, and the junction held 2 bases outside the gene matches. Germline CDR1 and CDR2: DFQATT and SNEGSKA (reference sequence). The CDR3 is 11 amino acids. The DNA for the CDR3 is TGCAGTGCCTCAGGGGGCTATGGCTACACCTTC. Protein sequence: CSASGGYGYTF.

This clonotype was seen repeatedly, ten times or more. The chain carries TRBV5-1 and TRBJ2-5; D remains ambiguous. Germline CDR1 SGHRS, CDR2 YFSETQ. The V gene lost 0 bases and the J gene lost 7 bases, with 16 bases spanning the gap. This CDR3 contains 15 residues. Here the CDR3 reads CASSLETVPTGTQYF. DNA for the CDR3: TGCGCCAGCAGCTTGGAAACAGTCCCAACGGGGACCCAGTACTTC.

This clonotype was seen many times. CDR3 DNA: TGCAGTGCTAGAGATTCAGAGGCGGGCGGAACCTACGAGCAGTACTTC. Translated: CSARDSEAGGTYEQYF. The chain joins TRBV20-1 to TRBJ2-7; maybe TRBD2 (5 bases). The CDR3 sequence is 16 residues long. V was clipped by 0 bases and J by 2 bases, with 17 bases between them. Germline V gene sequence: CDR1 DFQATT, CDR2 SNEGSKA (reference sequence).